Below are 28 T cell receptor beta chains sequenced from a single sample in a study of a mutant IDH1 vaccine in newly diagnosed glioma. Time point in this sample: week 23, last vaccination. Doses consisted of 300 ug of mutant IDH1 20-mer peptide each, paired with topical imiquimod. Sequencing was performed with immunoSEQ multiplex PCR; in TCRdb, only in-frame clones are kept and a portion is missing. The table has approximately 35,000 clones, around 87% seen once. Their antigen targets remain unknown. Sequencing was performed on PBMCs, taken from a glioma patient whose treatment included an IDH1 peptide vaccine. All receptors come from a man between 40 and 49 years old with glioma.

This chain connects TRBV30 to TRBJ1-2; D perhaps matches TRBD1 (5 bases). V lost 3 bases to trimming and J lost 1 base, with 6 bases between them. Germline values: CDR1 GTSNPN, CDR2 SVGIG (reference sequence). The CDR3 consists of 12 residues. The chain's CDR3 is CAWSRDNYGYTF. The CDR3 DNA reads as TGTGCCTGGAGCAGGGATAACTATGGCTACACCTTC.

The rearrangement uses TRBV7-9 and TRBJ2-5, with 8 positions matching TRBD1. The CDR3 consists of 15 residues. In germline, CDR1 is SEHNR, CDR2 FQNEAQ (reference sequence). V lost 4 bases and J lost 2; bases outside the gene matches: 6. In DNA form, the CDR3 reads TGTGCCAGCAGCTCTGACAGGGGCAGTCAAGAGACCCAGTACTTC. Its translation: CASSSDRGSQETQYF.

V gene TRBV7-8 combines with J gene TRBJ2-7; possibly TRBD1 or TRBD2 for D (5 bases each). From germline, CDR1 is SGHVS and CDR2 FQNEAQ. The CDR3 has 14 residues. Between the trimmed V and J ends, which lost 4 bases and 4 bases, there was a span of 14 bases. The CDR3 DNA reads as TGTGCCAGCAGCTACGGGACGGAATATTACGAGCAGTACTTC. Translated, it gives CASSYGTEYYEQYF. The complete variable domain, with remaining parts taken from reference TRBV7-8 and TRBJ2-7, reads GAGVSQSPRYKVAKRGQDVALRCDPISGHVSLFWYQQALGQGPEFLTYFQNEAQLDKSGLPSDRFFAERPEGSVSTLKIQRTQQEDSAVYLCASSYGTEYYEQYFGPGTRLTVT.

This chain joins TRBV5-4 and TRBJ2-3; 10 nucleotides agree with TRBD2. This CDR3 is 17 amino acids long. The V segment lost 5 bases and the J segment 1 base; nucleotides outside the gene matches: 10. Germline V gene data show CDR1 as SGHNT and CDR2 as YYREEE (reference sequence). The CDR3 sequence is CASSSRLAGFGTDTQYF. The CDR3 nucleotides read TGTGCCAGCAGTTCCAGACTAGCGGGTTTCGGCACAGATACGCAGTATTTT.

The chain joins TRBV6-4 to TRBJ2-1; D may be TRBD2 (7 bases). Germline CDR1 and CDR2: MRHNA and SNTAGT. This CDR3 spans 15 amino acids. V was clipped by 2 bases and J by 8 bases, with 16 bases between them. CDR3 sequence (DNA): TGTGCCAGCAGTGACAACGGACTAGAGGGGGATGAGCAGTTCTTC. Translation: CASSDNGLEGDEQFF.

This rearrangement joins TRBV5-4 to TRBJ2-1; TRBD1 aligns across 9 bases. The V gene's germline CDR1 is SGHNT and CDR2 YYREEE (reference sequence). The CDR3 is made up of 16 amino acids. V dropped 0 bases and J dropped 4; count of bases not matched to a gene: 5. CDR3 sequence: CASSLGTGESYNEQFF. The CDR3 nucleotides are TGTGCCAGCAGCTTGGGGACAGGGGAGTCGTACAATGAGCAGTTCTTC.

The chain recombines TRBV30 with TRBJ1-1; 8 bases align to TRBD1. Trimming took 2 bases from V and 4 from J; bases not matched to a gene: 9. Per the germline V gene, CDR1 is GTSNPN and CDR2 is SVGIG (reference sequence). The CDR3 sequence is 15 residues long. The CDR3 sequence is CAWSPGTGYGTEAFF. The CDR3 nucleotides are TGTGCCTGGAGTCCAGGGACAGGTTATGGCACTGAAGCTTTCTTT.

V gene TRBV7-2 combines with J gene TRBJ2-3; TRBD2 might be the D (6 bases). The V end lost 2 bases, the J end lost 0 bases, and 9 bases lay between the germline ends. From germline, CDR1 is SGHTA and CDR2 FQGNSA. The CDR3 length is 15 residues. The CDR3 region is CASSLISGSTDTQYF. The CDR3 coding sequence is TGTGCCAGCAGCTTAATAAGCGGGAGCACAGATACGCAGTATTTT.

CDR3 bases: TGTGCCAGCAGTACAACCTCAAGTCAGGGGTATGAGCAGTTCTTC. Translated, it gives CASSTTSSQGYEQFF. V is TRBV27 and J is TRBJ2-1; the D gene is possibly TRBD1 (6 bases). V shed 5 bases and J shed 8 bases, with 19 bases lying between them. This CDR3 contains 15 residues. In germline, CDR1 is MNHEY, CDR2 SMNVEV (reference sequence).

V and J are TRBV16 and TRBJ1-1; D gene uncertain. The ends were cut back, 4 bases at V and 5 bases at J, with 8 bases in the middle. CDR3 length: 12 residues. Germline loops: CDR1 KGHSY, CDR2 FQNENV. The CDR3 is CASSPLGTEAFF. CDR3 coding DNA: TGTGCCAGCAGCCCCCTAGGGACTGAAGCTTTCTTT.

The gene calls are TRBV7-2 and TRBJ2-1; a weak D match, TRBD1 (5 bases). This CDR3 has 16 amino acids. Germline assignment: CDR1 SGHTA and CDR2 FQGNSA. V lost 4 bases, J lost 0 bases, and 13 bases lay in between. The DNA for the CDR3 is TGTGCCAGCAGCTCTCAGGGCCCTAGCTCCTACAATGAGCAGTTCTTC. This gives the protein CASSSQGPSSYNEQFF.

The CDR3 sequence is CASSKQGASYGYTF. As DNA, the CDR3 is TGTGCCAGCAGTAAACAGGGGGCTAGCTATGGCTACACCTTC. The rearrangement links TRBV6-5 to TRBJ1-2; 9 bases match TRBD1. This CDR3 has 14 amino acids. The germline V gene encodes CDR1 MNHEY and CDR2 SVGAGI. V trimming: 5 bases; J trimming: 4 bases; junction bases outside the gene matches: 5.

This chain uses TRBV5-6 with TRBJ1-3, with D unresolved. The CDR3 loop spans 14 amino acids. The germline CDR1 and CDR2 sequences are SGHDT and YYEEEE. The ends were cut back, 1 base at V and 4 bases at J, with 9 bases in the middle. DNA for the CDR3: TGTGCCAGCAGCTTGATGGTGGGAGGAAACACCATATATTTT. Its translation: CASSLMVGGNTIYF.

Written as DNA, the CDR3 is TGTGCCAGCAGCTTAACAGGGGCAGATACGCAGTATTTT. Protein product: CASSLTGADTQYF. The chain employs TRBV7-3 and TRBJ2-3; D might be TRBD1 (5 bases). This CDR3 contains 13 residues. CDR1 and CDR2 (germline): SGHTA, FQGTGA. Trimming took 0 bases from V and 4 from J, leaving 5 bases between them.

The chain uses TRBV7-9 and TRBJ1-4, with D perhaps matching TRBD1 (6 bases). From germline, CDR1 is SEHNR and CDR2 FQNEAQ (reference sequence). The length of the CDR3 is 15 residues. The ends were cut back, 1 base at V and 7 bases at J, with 13 bases in the middle. DNA of the CDR3: TGTGCCAGCAGCTTAGGAGGGGGTAATTCTGAAAAACTGTTTTTT. Protein: CASSLGGGNSEKLFF.

This sequence joins TRBV5-1 and TRBJ1-1, with 7 bases that match TRBD1. Germline assignment: CDR1 SGHRS and CDR2 YFSETQ. The trim removed 0 bases at V and 7 bases at J, leaving 9 bases unmatched. This CDR3 region has 15 residues. The CDR3 bases are TGCGCCAGCAGCTTGGACGGGACAGCGGCGGATGAAGCTTTCTTT. It translates to CASSLDGTAADEAFF. The full variable domain, in which reference TRBV5-1 and TRBJ1-1 provide the parts outside the CDR3, is KAGVTQTPRYLIKTRGQQVTLSCSPISGHRSVSWYQQTPGQGLQFLFEYFSETQRNKGNFPGRFSGRQFSNSRSEMNVSTLELGDSALYLCASSLDGTAADEAFFGQGTRLTVV.

V gene TRBV18 combines with J gene TRBJ2-7; 9 bases are shared with TRBD1. Germline assignment: CDR1 KGHSH and CDR2 LQKENI. Trimming took 5 bases from V and 1 from J; bases not matched to a gene: 6. The CDR3 sequence is 15 residues long. CDR3 residues: CASSSGQGPSYEQYF. CDR3 sequence (DNA): TGTGCCAGCTCATCTGGACAGGGGCCATCCTACGAGCAGTACTTC.

This rearrangement joins TRBV7-2 to TRBJ2-1, with 7 positions matching TRBD1. J gave up 4 bases and V 2 bases, and 8 bases lay outside the gene matches. Germline assignment: CDR1 SGHTA and CDR2 FQGNSA. The length of the CDR3 is 16 residues. This chain's CDR3 is CASSLLSGTVYNEQFF. In DNA form, the CDR3 reads TGTGCCAGCAGCTTATTATCCGGGACAGTTTACAATGAGCAGTTCTTC.

The V gene is TRBV29-1, the J gene TRBJ2-5; TRBD1 aligns across 8 bases. Trimming at V came to 5 bases and at J to 1 base, leaving 3 bases not matched to a gene. The CDR3 length is 13 residues. Germline V gives CDR1 SQVTM, CDR2 ANQGSEA. CDR3 residues: CSVSTGVQETQYF. CDR3 DNA sequence: TGCAGCGTTTCGACAGGGGTCCAAGAGACCCAGTACTTC. The full variable domain, completed using reference TRBV29-1 and TRBJ2-5, is SAVISQKPSRDICQRGTSLTIQCQVDSQVTMMFWYRQQPGQSLTLIATANQGSEATYESGFVIDKFPISRPNLTFSTLTVSNMSPEDSSIYLCSVSTGVQETQYFGPGTRLLVL.

The gene calls are TRBV7-2 and TRBJ2-3; 8 nucleotides match TRBD2. J lost 5 bases, V lost 1 base, and 8 bases had no gene match. Germline V gives CDR1 SGHTA, CDR2 FQGNSA. The CDR3 loop spans 16 amino acids. CDR3 sequence (DNA): TGTGCCAGCAGCTTAGTAGGGACTAGGGGGATAGATACGCAGTATTTT. This codes for CASSLVGTRGIDTQYF.

The J gene is TRBJ1-4, the V gene TRBV28; TRBD1 aligns across 10 bases. Germline CDR1 is MDHEN and CDR2 is SYDVKM. This CDR3 has 18 residues. The V and J ends lost 5 bases and 8 bases, in that order; junction bases with no gene match: 17. CDR3 DNA sequence: TGTGCCAGCAGTCCCGGGACAGGGGACCCAGGGTATGCGGAAAAACTGTTTTTT. This gives the protein CASSPGTGDPGYAEKLFF.

The chain combines TRBV10-3 with TRBJ2-3; 7 bases are shared with TRBD1. CDR3 length: 14 residues. In germline, CDR1 is ENHRY, CDR2 SYGVKD. J was trimmed by 5 bases and V by 7 bases; bases with no gene match: 9. The CDR3 loop reads CAINSGTVLDTQYF. CDR3 nucleotide sequence: TGTGCCATCAATTCGGGGACAGTCCTAGATACGCAGTATTTT.

The gene calls are TRBV4-1 and TRBJ1-2; D remains unclear. Germline lookup yields CDR1 MGHRA and CDR2 YSYEKL. Deletions cut 0 bases from V and 7 bases from J, with 9 bases between. This CDR3 is built from 13 residues. In DNA form, the CDR3 reads TGCGCCAGCAGCCAAGACGGAGGATTTGGCTACACCTTC. It specifies CASSQDGGFGYTF.

V and J are TRBV5-6 and TRBJ1-1; TRBD1 matches 8 bases. Germline V gene lookup returns CDR1 SGHDT and CDR2 YYEEEE. Unmatched junction bases numbered 7, after V lost 4 bases and J lost 5 bases. There are 14 residues in the CDR3. The CDR3 spells CASSKRTGRTEAFF. Written as DNA, the CDR3 is TGTGCCAGCAGCAAAAGGACAGGGCGAACTGAAGCTTTCTTT.

The J gene is TRBJ1-2, the V gene TRBV7-2; D possibly corresponds to TRBD1 (5 bases). CDR1 is SGHTA, CDR2 FQGNSA, per germline. Trimming removed 5 bases at V and 0 bases at J, with 19 bases between. This CDR3 has 17 residues. CDR3 in amino acids: CASSPKGWDLANYGYTF. CDR3 nucleotide sequence: TGTGCCAGCAGCCCCAAAGGGTGGGACCTAGCTAACTATGGCTACACCTTC. Variable domain in full (rest from reference TRBV7-2 and TRBJ1-2): GAGVSQSPSNKVTEKGKDVELRCDPISGHTALYWYRQSLGQGLEFLIYFQGNSAPDKSGLPSDRFSAERTGGSVSTLTIQRTQQEDSAVYLCASSPKGWDLANYGYTFGSGTRLTVV.

This clone showed up just a few times. This sequence joins TRBV28 and TRBJ2-5; D uncertain. CDR1 is MDHEN and CDR2 is SYDVKM in the germline V gene. V shed 3 bases and J shed 5 bases, with 10 bases lying between them. The CDR3 is made up of 13 amino acids. The DNA of the CDR3 is TGTGCCAGCAGTTTCACACAAAGGGAGACCCAGTACTTC. Translating it yields CASSFTQRETQYF.

The rearrangement uses TRBV11-2 and TRBJ2-7, with D perhaps matching TRBD2 (5 bases). The V and J ends lost 3 bases and 4 bases respectively, with 13 bases between them. The CDR3 spans 14 residues. Germline V lookup: CDR1 SGHAT, CDR2 FQNNGV. CDR3 sequence reads: CASSFVEGPYEQYV. The CDR3 DNA reads as TGTGCCAGCAGCTTCGTCGAGGGCCCATACGAGCAGTACGTC.

This clone appeared once. The rearrangement links TRBV14 to TRBJ2-5; D not resolved. CDR1 SGHDN and CDR2 FVKESK come from the germline V gene. Trimming shortened V by 3 bases and J by 5 bases, and 7 bases separated the two germline ends. CDR3 size: 12 residues. CDR3 sequence (DNA): TGTGCCAGCAGCCATAGCTCTGAGACCCAGTACTTC. Translated, it gives CASSHSSETQYF. Looking up the rest from reference TRBV14 and TRBJ2-5 gives the full variable domain: EAGVTQFPSHSVIEKGQTVTLRCDPISGHDNLYWYRRVMGKEIKFLLHFVKESKQDESGMPNNRFLAERTGGTYSTLKVQPAELEDSGVYFCASSHSSETQYFGPGTRLLVL.